The 10 T cell receptor beta chains presented below share a single source sample, sequenced in a study of blood T cell repertoires in COVID-19. Profiling relied on immunoSEQ multiplex PCR, and the TCRdb table lists in-frame clones only, not all of them. This repertoire shows around 160,000 clones, roughly 90% found once; its top ten account for 2.3%. Specimen: peripheral blood. The receptor source for this set is a human donor in a cohort sampled during active COVID-19.

The rearrangement uses TRBV15 and TRBJ2-7; possibly TRBD2 for D (5 bases). Germline lookup yields CDR1 LNHNV and CDR2 YYDKDF (reference sequence). The CDR3 has 16 residues. The ends were cut back, 0 bases at V and 2 bases at J, with 14 bases in the middle. The CDR3 DNA reads TGTGCCACCAGCAGAGATTTTTCGGGGAGCCCCTACGAGCAGTACTTC. It is translated as CATSRDFSGSPYEQYF.

The rearrangement joins TRBV24-1 to TRBJ2-3, with 10 positions matching TRBD2. This CDR3 is built from 17 residues. Germline-derived CDR1 and CDR2 are KGHDR and SFDVKD. Germline trimming cut 5 bases from V and 0 bases from J; bases unmatched to any gene: 7. The CDR3 loop is CATSVPIAGGSTDTQYF. CDR3 in DNA: TGTGCCACCAGTGTCCCCATAGCGGGGGGTAGCACAGATACGCAGTATTTT.

The chain couples TRBV6-5 to TRBJ2-7; tentatively, D is TRBD1 (6 bases). Looked up from germline, CDR1 is MNHEY and CDR2 is SVGAGI. V was shortened by 6 bases and J by 2 bases, with 11 bases between the two germline ends. This CDR3 region has 13 residues. The CDR3 loop is CASSPRGAYEQYF. For the CDR3, the DNA is TGTGCCAGCAGCCCCAGGGGCGCCTACGAGCAGTACTTC.

V gene TRBV9 combines with J gene TRBJ2-3, with 11 bases that match TRBD2. V was pared by 3 bases and J by 5 bases, with 11 bases of the junction left unmatched. Germline lookup yields CDR1 SGDLS and CDR2 YYNGEE. The CDR3 has 17 residues. The CDR3 reads CASSAGKLAGVGDTQYF. The CDR3 coding sequence is TGTGCCAGCAGCGCTGGGAAACTAGCGGGGGTAGGAGATACGCAGTATTTT.

This clone has more than one count but fewer than ten. This sequence joins TRBV5-8 and TRBJ1-4; 9 bases map to TRBD1. The CDR3 consists of 15 residues. Germline V lookup: CDR1 SGHTS, CDR2 YDEGEE. After removal of 1 base from V and 8 bases from J, the junction contained 6 bases not matched to a gene. CDR3 DNA: TGTGCCAGCAGCTTGCCACAGGGGGCGGGAGAAAAACTGTTTTTT. It encodes CASSLPQGAGEKLFF. Variable domain in full (rest from reference TRBV5-8 and TRBJ1-4): EAGVTQSPTHLIKTRGQQATLRCSPISGHTSVYWYQQALGLGLQFLLWYDEGEERNRGNFPPRFSGRQFPNYSSELNVNALELEDSALYLCASSLPQGAGEKLFFGSGTQLSVL.

The DNA for the CDR3 is TGTGCCAGCAGCTTAGCAGCTCGTCGGGAGACCCAGTACTTC. It yields the protein CASSLAARRETQYF. The genes are TRBV7-2 and TRBJ2-5; D gene unclear. Trimming took off 0 bases at V and 5 bases at J, with 10 bases between the two ends. The germline gives CDR1 SGHTA, CDR2 FQGNSA. This CDR3 contains 14 residues.

The chain is built from TRBV30 and TRBJ1-1; D gene uncertain. This CDR3 has 13 residues. Germline V lookup: CDR1 GTSNPN, CDR2 SVGIG (reference sequence). V lost 2 bases to trimming and J lost 0 bases, with 7 bases between them. CDR3 nucleotide sequence: TGTGCCTGGAGTCCGTCCTTGAACACTGAAGCTTTCTTT. This encodes CAWSPSLNTEAFF.

The chain joins TRBV23-1 to TRBJ2-1, with 9 bases identical to TRBD2. TRBV23-1 is assigned to the ORF class and has an uncertain function. The CDR3 sequence is 16 residues long. V shed 3 bases and J 4 bases; nucleotides not matched to a gene: 7. CDR3 nucleotides: TGCGCCAGCAGTCAGGGGGCTAGCGGGGATTACAATGAGCAGTTCTTC. Its translation: CASSQGASGDYNEQFF.

Note on this clone: An end of the junction differs from the germline gene, which may be a read error. V usage is TRBV7-7 and J usage is TRBJ2-3; D possibly corresponds to TRBD2 (5 bases). CDR1 is SSHAT, CDR2 FNYEAQ, per germline (reference sequence). The CDR3 runs 15 residues. Written as DNA, the CDR3 is TGTGCTAGCAGCTTAGGGCCGGGAAGCACAGATACGCAGTATTTT. Translation gives CASSLGPGSTDTQYF.

With respect to this clone: One end of the junction does not line up with germline, which may come from a read error. V and J are TRBV18 and TRBJ2-1; 8 nucleotides line up with TRBD2. This CDR3 comprises 15 residues. Germline V lookup: CDR1 KGHSH, CDR2 LQKENI. CDR3 loop: CASSHPGTRDNEQFF. As DNA, the CDR3 is TGTGCCAGCTCACACCCCGGGACTAGGGACAACGAGCAGTTCTTC.